This TCR beta chain was retrieved from a study of shared clonotypes between healthy human individuals. Study-level information: The composition of the donors was a couple of women and a few men aged 18 to 49.

Naive CD8 isolation took CD45RO-negative cells positively selected for CCR7 and excluded terminally differentiated effector memory CD45RA+ cells. V was shortened by 0 bases and J by 7 bases, with 7 bases between the two germline ends. The length of the CDR3 is 13 residues. Germline-derived CDR1 and CDR2 are LNHNV and YYDKDF (reference sequence). The method was immunoSEQ multiplex PCR; TCRdb's version includes in-frame clones alone and lacks a portion of them. The sample includes some 2.1 million clones, around 96% of them seen just once. The material sequenced was naive CD8+ T cells sorted from blood. V is TRBV15 and J is TRBJ1-5, with D hard to call. This sequence was found in a man younger than 35 in good health. The DNA of the CDR3 is TGTGCCACCAGCAGAGAACCTAGGCAGCCCCAGCATTTT. This codes for CATSREPRQPQHF.